The clone carrying this T cell receptor (beta chain) was seen a few times. These data originate in a study of beta chain features in type 1 diabetes. Sequenced material consisted of expressed TCRB transcripts (all of the isolated RNA was reverse transcribed). About 3.6 million reads were obtained on average from naive, central memory and regulatory T cell samples. The repertoire was sequenced with immunoSEQ multiplex PCR; TCRdb's copy has only in-frame clones and lacks some. The table shows 300,000 to 450,000 clones, with 10% to 15% occurring only once. The V end lost 1 base, the J end lost 8 bases, and 9 bases lay between the germline ends. CDR1 is SEHNR, CDR2 FQNEAQ, per germline (reference sequence). This CDR3 is 13 amino acids long.

The V and J genes are TRBV7-9 and TRBJ2-1; D perhaps matches TRBD2 (7 bases). The sequenced sample consisted of naive CD4+ T cells from blood. This receptor was obtained from a man younger than 35 in good health. CDR3 protein: CASSLGGGHEQFF. CDR3 coding DNA: TGTGCCAGCAGCTTAGGGGGGGGCCATGAGCAGTTCTTC.